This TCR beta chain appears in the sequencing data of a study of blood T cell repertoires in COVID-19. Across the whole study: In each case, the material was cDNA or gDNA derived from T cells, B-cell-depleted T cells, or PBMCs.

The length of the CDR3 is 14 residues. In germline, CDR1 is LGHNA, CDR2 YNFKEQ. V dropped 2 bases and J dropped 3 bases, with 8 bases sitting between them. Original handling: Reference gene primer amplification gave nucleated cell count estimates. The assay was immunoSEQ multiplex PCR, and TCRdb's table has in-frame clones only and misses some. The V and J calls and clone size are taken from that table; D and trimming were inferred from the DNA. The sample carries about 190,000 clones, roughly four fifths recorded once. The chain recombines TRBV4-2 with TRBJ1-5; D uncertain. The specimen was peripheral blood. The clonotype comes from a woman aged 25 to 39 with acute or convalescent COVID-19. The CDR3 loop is CASSQTRDNQPQHF. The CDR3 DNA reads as TGTGCCAGCAGCCAAACGAGGGACAATCAGCCCCAGCATTTT.